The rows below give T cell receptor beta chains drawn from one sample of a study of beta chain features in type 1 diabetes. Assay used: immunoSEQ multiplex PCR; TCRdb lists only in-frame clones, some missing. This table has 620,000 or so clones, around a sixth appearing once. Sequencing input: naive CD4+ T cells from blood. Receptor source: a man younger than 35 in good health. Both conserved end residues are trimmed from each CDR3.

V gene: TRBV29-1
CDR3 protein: SVVETASNQPQH

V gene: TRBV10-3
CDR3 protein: AISEKGRETQY

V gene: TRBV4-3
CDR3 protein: ASSQAYEQY

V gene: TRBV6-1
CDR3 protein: ASSMAGGPNEQF

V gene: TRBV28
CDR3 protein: ASNLEGQGNEKLF

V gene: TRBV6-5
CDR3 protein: ASSRDGNQPQH

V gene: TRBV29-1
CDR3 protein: SVATGTGHQPQH

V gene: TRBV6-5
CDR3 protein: ASSRRVGANYGYT

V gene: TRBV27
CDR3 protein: ASSFRGTSGIYEQY

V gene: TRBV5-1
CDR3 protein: ASSDPGRSYEQY

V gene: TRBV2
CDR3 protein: ASSVGQKKNIQY

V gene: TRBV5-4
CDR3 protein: ASSFPRTGGQETQY

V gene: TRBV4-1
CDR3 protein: ASSQFQGSGGYT

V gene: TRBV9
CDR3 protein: ASSGRGPGNTIY

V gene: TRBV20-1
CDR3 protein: GGAPTDTQY

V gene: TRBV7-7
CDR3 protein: ASSGTSGNTIY

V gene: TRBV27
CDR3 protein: ASSLFEGQANTEAF

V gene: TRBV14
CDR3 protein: ASSQDIGAYGYT

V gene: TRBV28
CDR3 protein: ASIPPRGGTGELF

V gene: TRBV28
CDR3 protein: ASSLDRTSTDTQY

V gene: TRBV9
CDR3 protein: ASSSQGGTYLAKNIQY

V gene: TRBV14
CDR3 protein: ASSQRTGELF

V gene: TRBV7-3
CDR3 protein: ASSLGPSSSYEQY

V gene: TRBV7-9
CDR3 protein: ASSLEPSNSPLH

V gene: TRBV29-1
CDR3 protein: SVTLGGNQPQH

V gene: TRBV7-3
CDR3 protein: ASRRGGTGELF

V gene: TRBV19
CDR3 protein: ASGDTSTDTQY

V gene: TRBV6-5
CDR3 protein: ASSSRQGPSYEQY

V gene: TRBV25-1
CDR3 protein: ASSRQRSVSGANVLT

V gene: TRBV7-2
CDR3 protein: ASSSPGAHNEQF

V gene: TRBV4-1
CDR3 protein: ASSQEGQGYSPLH

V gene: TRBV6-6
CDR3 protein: ASSYSSGASYEQY

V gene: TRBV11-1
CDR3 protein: ASSPRGNLYNEQF

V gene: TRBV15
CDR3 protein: ATGDWTSGRYNEQF

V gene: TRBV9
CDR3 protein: ASSVGVGTGAEKLF

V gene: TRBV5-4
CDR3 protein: ASSLGGVGSGANVLT

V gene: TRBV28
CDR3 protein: ASSLYRDGSPYEQY

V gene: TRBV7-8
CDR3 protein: ASSSPSSYSGRGEGQETQY

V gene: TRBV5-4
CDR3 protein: ASTTSPLDIQY

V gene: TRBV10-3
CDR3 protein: AISNRDNSYNEQF